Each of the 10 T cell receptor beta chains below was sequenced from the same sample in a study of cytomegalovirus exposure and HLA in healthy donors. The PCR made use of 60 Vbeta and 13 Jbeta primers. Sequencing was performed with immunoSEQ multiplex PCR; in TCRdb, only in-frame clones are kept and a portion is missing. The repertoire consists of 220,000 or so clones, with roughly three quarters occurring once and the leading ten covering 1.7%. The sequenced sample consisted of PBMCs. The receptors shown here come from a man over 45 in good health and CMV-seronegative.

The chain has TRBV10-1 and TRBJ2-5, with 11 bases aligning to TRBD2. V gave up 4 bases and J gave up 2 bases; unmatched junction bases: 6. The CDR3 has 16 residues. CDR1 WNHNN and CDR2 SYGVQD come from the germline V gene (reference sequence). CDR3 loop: CASSGNGTSGQETQYF. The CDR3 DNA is TGCGCCAGCAGTGGAAATGGGACTAGCGGACAAGAGACCCAGTACTTC.

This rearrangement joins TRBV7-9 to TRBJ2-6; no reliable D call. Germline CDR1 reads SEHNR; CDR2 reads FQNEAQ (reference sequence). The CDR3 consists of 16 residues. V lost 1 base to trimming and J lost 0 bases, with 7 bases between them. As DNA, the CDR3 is TGTGCCAGCAGCTTAGGTTCCTCCTCTGGGGCCAACGTCCTGACTTTC. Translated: CASSLGSSSGANVLTF.

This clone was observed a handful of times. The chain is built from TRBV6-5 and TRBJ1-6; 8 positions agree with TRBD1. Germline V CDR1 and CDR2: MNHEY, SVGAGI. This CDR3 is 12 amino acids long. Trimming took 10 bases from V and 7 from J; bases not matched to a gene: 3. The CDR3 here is CATRQGNSPLHF. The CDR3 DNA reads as TGTGCCACACGACAGGGGAATTCACCCCTCCACTTT.

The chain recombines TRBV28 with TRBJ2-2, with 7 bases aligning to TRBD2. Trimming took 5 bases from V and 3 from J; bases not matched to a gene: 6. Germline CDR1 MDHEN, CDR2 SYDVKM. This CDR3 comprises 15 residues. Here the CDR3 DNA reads TGTGCCAGCAGTCTCCAGGGAGGGGACACCGGGGAGCTGTTTTTT. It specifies CASSLQGGDTGELFF. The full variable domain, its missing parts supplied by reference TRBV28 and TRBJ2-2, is DVKVTQSSRYLVKRTGEKVFLECVQDMDHENMFWYRQDPGLGLRLIYFSYDVKMKEKGDIPEGYSVSREKKERFSLILESASTNQTSMYLCASSLQGGDTGELFFGEGSRLTVL.

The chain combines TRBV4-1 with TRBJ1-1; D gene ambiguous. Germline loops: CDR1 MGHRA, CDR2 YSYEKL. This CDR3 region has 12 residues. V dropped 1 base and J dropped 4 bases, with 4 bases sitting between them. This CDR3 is CASSQVFTEAFF. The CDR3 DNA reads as TGCGCCAGCAGCCAAGTATTCACTGAAGCTTTCTTT.

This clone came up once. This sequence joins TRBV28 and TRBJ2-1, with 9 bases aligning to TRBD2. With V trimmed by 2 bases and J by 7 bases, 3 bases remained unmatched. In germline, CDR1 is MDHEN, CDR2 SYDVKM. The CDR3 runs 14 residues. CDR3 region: CASSLGLAQNEQFF. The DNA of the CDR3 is TGTGCCAGCAGTTTAGGACTAGCGCAAAATGAGCAGTTCTTC.

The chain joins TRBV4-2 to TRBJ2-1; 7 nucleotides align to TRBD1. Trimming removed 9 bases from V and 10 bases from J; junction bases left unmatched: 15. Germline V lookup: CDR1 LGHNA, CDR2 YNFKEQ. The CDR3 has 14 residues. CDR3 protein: CASNNVEGAGEQFF. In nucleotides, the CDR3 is TGTGCCAGTAATAACGTCGAGGGGGCTGGGGAGCAGTTCTTC.

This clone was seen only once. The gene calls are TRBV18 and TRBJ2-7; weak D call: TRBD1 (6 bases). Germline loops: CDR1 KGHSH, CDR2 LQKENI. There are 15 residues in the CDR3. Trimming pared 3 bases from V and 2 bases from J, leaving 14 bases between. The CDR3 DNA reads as TGTGCCAGCTCACCTGTCGCCGGGACAACCTACGAGCAGTACTTC. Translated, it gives CASSPVAGTTYEQYF.

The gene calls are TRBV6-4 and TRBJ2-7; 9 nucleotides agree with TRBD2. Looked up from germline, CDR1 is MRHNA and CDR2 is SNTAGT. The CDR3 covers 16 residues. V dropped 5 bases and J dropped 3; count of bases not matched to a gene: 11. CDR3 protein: CASSPRARLAVYEQYF. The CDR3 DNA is TGTGCCAGCAGTCCCCGGGCCCGACTAGCGGTCTACGAGCAGTACTTC.

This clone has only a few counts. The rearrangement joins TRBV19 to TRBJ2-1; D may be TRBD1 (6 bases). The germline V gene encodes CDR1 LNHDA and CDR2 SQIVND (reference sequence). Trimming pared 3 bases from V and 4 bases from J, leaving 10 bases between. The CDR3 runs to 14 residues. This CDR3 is CASSIQGIYNEQFF. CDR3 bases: TGTGCCAGTAGTATCCAGGGGATTTACAATGAGCAGTTCTTC.